The sample holds a few counts of the clone carrying this TCR beta chain. Expressed TCRB transcripts were sequenced because the entire RNA isolate underwent reverse transcription. Here immunoSEQ multiplex PCR was the method, and the copy in TCRdb shows in-frame clones only, minus some. This sample yields some 410,000 clones, of which over 9.5% are seen a single time; approximately 0.045% belongs to the top ten. This sample was taken from a study of beta chain features in type 1 diabetes. The overall study: Examined across all samples were roughly 110,000,000 sorted cells.

The CDR3 sequence is 20 residues long. After removal of 1 base from V and 13 bases from J, the junction contained 26 bases not matched to a gene. The germline V gene encodes CDR1 LGHNA and CDR2 YSLEER. The sequence derives from a woman younger than 30 in good health. The sample consisted of naive CD4+ T cells from blood. The chain couples TRBV4-3 to TRBJ1-4; 8 nucleotides align to TRBD1. Here the CDR3 reads CASSQGRAGGGRAKMRRLFF. The CDR3 nucleotides are TGCGCCAGCAGCCAAGGGAGGGCAGGGGGCGGACGGGCCAAGATGAGACGACTGTTTTTT.